Here is one T cell receptor (beta chain) with its context. TCRdb recomputed calls from the RT-PCR reads with MiXCR, one row per CDR3 protein. The table records around 700,000 distinct CDR3 sequences, around 14% of them present only once. CDR1 is MDHEN and CDR2 is SYDVKM in the germline V gene. The CDR3 spans 13 residues. V dropped 7 bases and J dropped 8; count of bases not matched to a gene: 7. This clonotype originated in a female donor in good health, serving as a healthy control. V gene TRBV28 combines with J gene TRBJ1-4; 7 bases match TRBD1. Sequences were obtained from memory CD4+ T cells from blood. The CDR3 region has the DNA TGTGCCAGCACAGGGACAGTTGACGAAAAACTGTTTTTT. It is translated as CASTGTVDEKLFF.